Sequencing of this T cell receptor beta chain was carried out in a study of CXCR3-negative and CXCR3-positive naive CD8 T cells. Broader study findings: TRBV-TRBJ usage was alike in naive CXCR3-negative and CXCR3-positive cells but differed in memory cells. Researchers report CXCR3 expression partially decreased after cryopreservation, with fresh PBMCs used in most assays. TRB CDR3 hydrophobicity was greater in CXCR3-positive naive cells than in CXCR3-negative naive cells. Diversity proved comparably high across both naive subsets and much lower in memory CD8+ cells.

TRB cDNA was prepared as libraries by UMI-labeled 5' RACE. TCRdb reanalyzed the 5' RACE reads, giving one entry per CDR3 protein sequence and no DNA. The sample yields approximately 7,000 distinct CDR3 sequences, of which the top ten take up approximately 1.2%. Notes on this clonotype: What it recognizes is unknown.

The V gene's germline CDR1 is LNHDA and CDR2 SQIVND (reference sequence). There are 17 residues in the CDR3. This chain uses TRBV19 with TRBJ1-5. This clonotype originated in a human donor in good health. Some clones in this sample may be carry-over from other donors' samples. The specimen sequenced was naive CXCR3+ CD8+ T cells from blood. Described subset: CD45RO-CCR7+CD27+CD95- naive CD8+ T cells expressing CXCR3 (TNR3+). This chain's CDR3 is CASTHGTGSYSNQPQHF.